A single sample gave rise to the 31 T cell receptor beta chains below, sequenced in a study of spatial heterogeneity in lung cancer. Time point indicated: sample taken at primary tumor resection. The input material, whole RNA from tumor, nontumor lung or frozen PBMC, was sequenced unsorted. TCRdb passed the 5' RACE reads through MiXCR, listing each CDR3 protein once. The profile shows tens of thousands of distinct CDR3 sequences, approximately 7% of them singletons. Source: PBMCs, taken at surgery. These receptors were collected from a female donor with early-stage non-small cell lung cancer.

This clonotype was detected ten times or more. The chain carries TRBV6-5 and TRBJ2-7; 11 positions agree with TRBD2. This CDR3 has 15 amino acids. The germline V gene encodes CDR1 MNHEY and CDR2 SVGAGI. Unmatched junction bases numbered 9, after V lost 4 bases and J lost 7 bases. The chain's CDR3 is CASSSRLAGPQEQYF. For the CDR3, the DNA is TGTGCCAGCAGTTCCCGACTAGCGGGGCCCCAGGAGCAGTACTTC.

This clonotype was seen at least ten times. The CDR3 reads CASSSGANVLTF. CDR3 bases: TGTGCCAGCAGTTCTGGGGCCAACGTCCTGACTTTC. The chain employs TRBV6-5 and TRBJ2-6; the D is unclear. The CDR3 loop spans 12 amino acids. Trimming stripped 4 bases from V and 2 bases from J, with 0 bases between. The V gene's germline CDR1 is MNHEY and CDR2 SVGAGI.

This clonotype was found many times. The rearrangement uses TRBV7-9 and TRBJ2-1, with D uncertain. The V and J ends lost 0 bases and 7 bases respectively, with 7 bases between them. The CDR3 extends over 13 amino acids. Germline CDR1 SEHNR, CDR2 FQNEAQ (reference sequence). The CDR3 loop is CASSLAPVNEQFF. CDR3 sequence (DNA): TGTGCCAGCAGCTTAGCTCCAGTTAATGAGCAGTTCTTC.

This clonotype was picked up many times. The chain is built from TRBV20-1 and TRBJ2-5, with TRBD2 identical over 8 bases. The CDR3 is made up of 14 amino acids. J was trimmed by 4 bases and V by 0 bases; bases with no gene match: 4. Germline V gives CDR1 DFQATT, CDR2 SNEGSKA (reference sequence). CDR3 protein: CSARDGAGGETQYF. The CDR3 region has the DNA TGCAGTGCTAGAGACGGCGCGGGGGGAGAGACCCAGTACTTC.

The CDR3 DNA is TGCGCCAGCAGCAGCACAGCGAACACCGGGGAGCTGTTTTTT. Translating it yields CASSSTANTGELFF. The V gene is TRBV5-1, the J gene TRBJ2-2, with unresolved D. Germline V CDR1 and CDR2: SGHRS, YFSETQ. Trimming removed 4 bases at V and 0 bases at J, with 7 bases between. There are 14 residues in the CDR3.

This chain connects TRBV5-6 to TRBJ2-3, with D unresolved. V was pared by 0 bases and J by 2 bases, with 7 bases between. This CDR3 is built from 14 residues. Germline CDR1 SGHDT, CDR2 YYEEEE. The chain's CDR3 is CASSLASITDTQYF. In DNA, the CDR3 is TGTGCCAGCAGCTTGGCGAGCATCACAGATACGCAGTATTTT. Full variable domain (outside the CDR3, taken from reference TRBV5-6 and TRBJ2-3): DAGVTQSPTHLIKTRGQQVTLRCSPKSGHDTVSWYQQALGQGPQFIFQYYEEEERQRGNFPDRFSGHQFPNYSSELNVNALLLGDSALYLCASSLASITDTQYFGPGTRLTVL.

This chain uses TRBV5-1 with TRBJ1-4; D is uncertain. With 5 bases removed from V and 6 bases from J, the gap between germline ends came to 8 bases. This CDR3 is 12 amino acids long. Per germline, CDR1 SGHRS and CDR2 YFSETQ. The CDR3 here is CASRREDEKLFF. CDR3 in DNA: TGCGCCAGCAGGCGGGAGGATGAAAAACTGTTTTTT.

Ten or more counts support this clonotype. The rearrangement links TRBV28 to TRBJ2-4; no reliable D call. Trimming took off 4 bases at V and 6 bases at J, with 7 bases between the two ends. There are 12 residues in the CDR3. In germline, CDR1 is MDHEN, CDR2 SYDVKM. This chain's CDR3 is CASSSDLNIQYF. CDR3 DNA sequence: TGTGCCAGCAGTTCTGACTTAAACATTCAGTACTTC.

This clonotype showed up just a few times. The chain uses TRBV7-9 and TRBJ1-1; D uncertain. The CDR3 is 14 residues long. Between the trimmed V and J ends, which lost 1 base and 4 bases, there was a span of 10 bases. The germline V gene has CDR1 SEHNR and CDR2 FQNEAQ (reference sequence). The CDR3, as DNA: TGTGCCAGCAGCTTAGAGGGTGAAGGCACTGAAGCTTTCTTT. This gives the protein CASSLEGEGTEAFF.

This clonotype was seen at least ten times. This sequence joins TRBV27 and TRBJ1-1, with D possibly matching TRBD1 (6 bases). Trimming removed 7 bases from V and 1 base from J, with 13 bases in between. Germline loops: CDR1 MNHEY, CDR2 SMNVEV (reference sequence). This CDR3 has 14 residues. The CDR3 region has the DNA TGTGCCAGCAACCTCGCGGGGGCGAACACTGAAGCTTTCTTT. It is translated as CASNLAGANTEAFF.

V usage is TRBV7-9 and J usage is TRBJ1-1; D is possibly TRBD1 (5 bases). V was pared by 4 bases and J by 4 bases, with 16 bases between. This CDR3 has 15 residues. The V gene's germline CDR1 is SEHNR and CDR2 FQNEAQ (reference sequence). This CDR3 is CASSSSGRVGTEAFF. The CDR3 DNA is TGTGCCAGCAGCTCCTCGGGACGCGTTGGCACTGAAGCTTTCTTT.

This clonotype turned up a few times. The chain couples TRBV20-1 to TRBJ2-3, with 7 bases that match TRBD2. CDR1 is DFQATT and CDR2 is SNEGSKA in the germline V gene (reference sequence). V lost 5 bases and J lost 3; bases outside the gene matches: 5. This CDR3 comprises 13 residues. The CDR3 here is CSAPGGLTDTQYF. The CDR3 DNA sequence: TGCAGTGCTCCGGGGGGACTGACAGATACGCAGTATTTT.

To note about this clonotype: At one of its ends the junction is not consistent with the germline gene, which may arise from a read error. The rearrangement joins TRBV6-5 to TRBJ1-6; unclear D gene. The germline V gene encodes CDR1 MNHEY and CDR2 SVGAGI. CDR3 length equals 14 residues. The CDR3 here is CVSAEGSGNSPLHF. Written as DNA, the CDR3 is TGTGTCAGCGCCGAAGGGAGTGGAAATTCACCCCTCCACTTT.

This clonotype was picked up many times. V and J are TRBV5-1 and TRBJ2-7, with D possibly TRBD2 on 6 matching bases. Between the trimmed V and J ends, which lost 7 bases and 4 bases, there was a span of 15 bases. The CDR3 has 13 residues. The germline V gene has CDR1 SGHRS and CDR2 YFSETQ. The CDR3 is CASGAGNSYEQYF. The CDR3 coding sequence is TGCGCCAGCGGGGCGGGGAATTCGTACGAGCAGTACTTC.

Many counts were recorded for this clonotype. The chain has TRBV15 and TRBJ1-1; D is ambiguous. The CDR3 totals 14 residues. Germline V gene data show CDR1 as LNHNV and CDR2 as YYDKDF (reference sequence). Between the trimmed V and J ends, which lost 2 bases and 4 bases, there was a span of 11 bases. In nucleotides, the CDR3 is TGTGCCACCAGCAGAAAGGTTTTGCGCACTGAAGCTTTCTTT. Translated, it gives CATSRKVLRTEAFF.

In this sample, this clonotype turned up many times. J is TRBJ2-2 and V is TRBV5-1, with 7 bases lining up with TRBD1. There are 15 residues in the CDR3. CDR1 and CDR2 from the germline V gene are SGHRS and YFSETQ. V was clipped by 4 bases and J by 1 base; unmatched bases: 4. The CDR3 here is CASSQRQGNTGELFF. CDR3 DNA sequence: TGCGCCAGCAGCCAACGACAGGGGAACACCGGGGAGCTGTTTTTT.

This clonotype was counted only a few times. The rearrangement joins TRBV6-1 to TRBJ2-1, with a possible D match to TRBD2 (7 bases). V was shortened by 4 bases and J by 0 bases, with 16 bases between the two germline ends. This CDR3 is built from 17 residues. Germline V lookup: CDR1 MNHNS, CDR2 SASEGT. DNA of the CDR3: TGTGCCAGCAGTGGCCGGGGGGCCTCGAGCTCCTACAATGAGCAGTTCTTC. Translating it yields CASSGRGASSSYNEQFF.

In DNA, the CDR3 is TGTGCCAGCGGGCGAGTCAATGAGCAGTTCTTC. Translation gives CASGRVNEQFF. V usage is TRBV6-2 or TRBV6-3 and J usage is TRBJ2-1; no definite D call. The CDR3 consists of 11 residues. Per the germline V gene, CDR1 is MNHEY and CDR2 is SVGEGT. V was cut by 8 bases and J by 6 bases, with 8 bases left in between.

This clonotype was observed a few times. The CDR3 DNA follows: TGTGCCATCAGTGTTTCGGCAGGGGTCTATGGCTACACCTTC. It codes for CAISVSAGVYGYTF. The rearrangement joins TRBV10-3 to TRBJ1-2, with a weak D call TRBD1 (6 bases). CDR1 and CDR2 from the germline V gene are ENHRY and SYGVKD. Trimming removed 4 bases from V and 4 bases from J, with 13 bases in between. The length of the CDR3 is 14 residues.

The chain has TRBV27 and TRBJ2-6; no clear D gene. The V end lost 6 bases, the J end lost 0 bases, and 9 bases lay between the germline ends. The CDR3 is made up of 15 amino acids. Germline V gene data show CDR1 as MNHEY and CDR2 as SMNVEV (reference sequence). CDR3 DNA sequence: TGTGCCAGCAGAGAAATATCCTCTGGGGCCAACGTCCTGACTTTC. The encoded protein is CASREISSGANVLTF. The full variable domain, its missing parts supplied by reference TRBV27 and TRBJ2-6, is EAQVTQNPRYLITVTGKKLTVTCSQNMNHEYMSWYRQDPGLGLRQIYYSMNVEVTDKGDVPEGYKVSRKEKRNFPLILESPSPNQTSLYFCASREISSGANVLTFGAGSRLTVL.

The genes are TRBV12-3 or TRBV12-4 and TRBJ2-1; TRBD1 might be the D (5 bases). With 4 bases removed from V and 4 bases from J, the gap between germline ends came to 14 bases. This CDR3 region has 15 residues. The CDR3 is CASSWGRGFYNEQFF. CDR3 DNA: TGTGCCAGCAGTTGGGGCCGAGGTTTTTACAATGAGCAGTTCTTC.

The chain combines TRBV6-5 with TRBJ1-6; TRBD1 agrees at 8 bases. This CDR3 is 19 amino acids long. Germline loops: CDR1 MNHEY, CDR2 SVGAGI. V shed 7 bases, J shed 1 base, and the junction held 15 bases outside the gene matches. As DNA, the CDR3 is TGTGCCAGCAACTCGATAGGCAGGGGGCCGGAGTCCTATAATTCACCCCTCCACTTT. It codes for CASNSIGRGPESYNSPLHF.

This clonotype was recorded a few times. The chain links TRBV5-5 to TRBJ1-3; D unclear. Germline V gene data show CDR1 as SGHKS and CDR2 as YYEKEE (reference sequence). This CDR3 has 15 amino acids. V was pared by 1 base and J by 0 bases, with 8 bases between. CDR3 sequence: CASSLPASSGNTIYF. The CDR3 bases are TGTGCCAGCAGCTTGCCGGCCAGCTCTGGAAACACCATATATTTT. Drawing the rest from reference TRBV5-5 and TRBJ1-3, the complete variable domain is DAGVTQSPTHLIKTRGQQVTLRCSPISGHKSVSWYQQVLGQGPQFIFQYYEKEERGRGNFPDRFSARQFPNYSSELNVNALLLGDSALYLCASSLPASSGNTIYFGEGSWLTVV.

The table lists this clonotype with many counts. The chain carries TRBV7-2 and TRBJ2-1, with D maybe TRBD2 (7 bases). The CDR3 length is 12 residues. The germline CDR1 and CDR2 sequences are SGHTA and FQGNSA. V was cut by 2 bases and J by 10 bases, with 9 bases left in between. CDR3 loop: CASSLSGGEQFF. The CDR3 region has the DNA TGTGCCAGCAGCTTATCGGGGGGCGAGCAGTTCTTC.

This clonotype was detected many times. At one end, the junction sequence differs from germline, possibly due to a read error. The V gene is TRBV7-7, the J gene TRBJ2-5, with a weak D call TRBD1 (5 bases). The V gene's germline CDR1 is SSHAT and CDR2 FNYEAQ (reference sequence). The CDR3 extends over 15 amino acids. The CDR3 is CASSLVGVGGETQYF. The CDR3 DNA reads TGTGCTAGCAGCTTAGTAGGGGTCGGTGGAGAGACCCAGTACTTC.

This clonotype was seen ten or more times. This chain connects TRBV5-1 to TRBJ2-3; D is ambiguous. Trimming left V 0 bases short and J 6 bases short, with 2 bases between. The V gene's germline CDR1 is SGHRS and CDR2 YFSETQ. The CDR3 extends over 11 amino acids. CDR3 nucleotide sequence: TGCGCCAGCAGCTTGGAGGATACGCAGTATTTT. Protein product: CASSLEDTQYF.

V gene TRBV5-1 combines with J gene TRBJ2-1, with TRBD2 as a possible D gene (6 bases). Trimming removed 1 base at V and 3 bases at J, with 8 bases between. Per germline, CDR1 SGHRS and CDR2 YFSETQ. The CDR3 runs to 14 residues. Written as DNA, the CDR3 is TGCGCCAGCAGCTTGTTCGGGAGCTACAATGAGCAGTTCTTC. Translation gives CASSLFGSYNEQFF.

Points on this clonotype: Given a much more abundant clone one base away, this may be a read error. The rearrangement joins TRBV5-1 to TRBJ1-5, with TRBD1 as a possible D gene (5 bases). The germline CDR1 and CDR2 sequences are SGHRS and YFSETQ. Trimming left V 2 bases short and J 3 bases short, with 15 bases between. CDR3 length equals 16 residues. The chain's CDR3 is CASSFDDGALNQPQHF. CDR3 DNA: TGCGCCAGCAGCTTCGATGACGGGGCTCTCAATCAGCCCCAGCATTTT.

This clonotype was seen ten or more times. J is TRBJ1-5 and V is TRBV7-2, with D unclear. Germline lookup yields CDR1 SGHTA and CDR2 FQGNSA. CDR3 length: 12 amino acids. With 5 bases removed from V and 3 bases from J, the gap between germline ends came to 5 bases. The CDR3 is CASSLDNQPQHF. The CDR3 DNA sequence: TGTGCCAGCAGCCTCGACAATCAGCCCCAGCATTTT.

The chain recombines TRBV19 with TRBJ1-1; D is unclear. The V and J ends lost 6 bases and 1 base respectively, with 9 bases between them. There are 13 residues in the CDR3. Germline CDR1 is LNHDA and CDR2 is SQIVND (reference sequence). CDR3 nucleotide sequence: TGTGCCAGTAGGGCAGTCCCGAACACTGAAGCTTTCTTT. Translation: CASRAVPNTEAFF.

This clonotype was observed a handful of times. This rearrangement joins TRBV15 to TRBJ2-5; the D is unclear. CDR3 length: 14 residues. V was trimmed by 5 bases and J by 5 bases, leaving 15 bases between them. Germline V lookup: CDR1 LNHNV, CDR2 YYDKDF (reference sequence). This CDR3 is CATSASFSQETQYF. Written as DNA, the CDR3 is TGTGCCACCAGCGCGTCGTTCTCCCAGGAGACCCAGTACTTC.